This T cell receptor (beta chain) emerged from a study of early T cells in non-severe SARS-CoV-2 infection. Study details: Sequencing of unsorted whole blood was done on bulk RNA, leaving chains unpaired. Whole-study findings and limits: Anti-spike CD8 specificities were favored by VDJdb matching, whose results missed private and CD4 specificities.

Note on this clonotype: What it binds is unknown.

Individual cDNA molecules carried attached unique molecular identifiers. TCRdb re-called the 5' RACE reads with MiXCR, one entry per CDR3 protein. The table shows 55,000 to 70,000 distinct CDR3 sequences, with 5.6% occurring only once. CDR3 length: 15 residues. Germline V gene lookup returns CDR1 SEHNR and CDR2 FQNEAQ (reference sequence). The J segment lost 2 bases and the V segment lost 4 bases, leaving 4 bases of the junction unmatched. This sequence joins TRBV7-9 and TRBJ2-2, with 7 bases lining up with TRBD1. Specimen: whole blood. The sequence derives from an adult who was a healthcare worker with PCR-confirmed SARS-CoV-2 infection or an uninfected control (not recorded which). The CDR3 nucleotides read TGTGCCAGCAGCTCAGGACAGGTTAACACCGGGGAGCTGTTTTTT. Encoded protein: CASSSGQVNTGELFF.